One and the same sample provided the 23 T cell receptor beta chains below, sequenced in a study of T cell responses to AZD1222 COVID-19 vaccine. TCRdb's copy holds only in-frame clones and misses some; the assay was immunoSEQ multiplex PCR. The profile shows 150,000 to 200,000 clones, about nine tenths of them singletons. Sequencing was performed on peripheral blood, taken on day 0 of MenACWY control vaccination. The receptors originated from an adult in good health.

This chain links TRBV5-1 with TRBJ2-7; 7 nucleotides line up with TRBD2. The J segment lost 0 bases and the V segment lost 4 bases, leaving 7 bases of the junction unmatched. Germline values: CDR1 SGHRS, CDR2 YFSETQ. CDR3 length: 15 amino acids. The CDR3 here is CASSTTGGSSYEQYF. As DNA, the CDR3 is TGCGCCAGCAGCACCACCGGGGGGAGCTCCTACGAGCAGTACTTC.

This chain joins TRBV27 and TRBJ1-4; TRBD1 matches at 9 bases. V gave up 6 bases and J gave up 7 bases; unmatched junction bases: 12. In germline, CDR1 is MNHEY, CDR2 SMNVEV (reference sequence). The CDR3 consists of 16 residues. The CDR3 DNA follows: TGTGCCAGCAGCTCGACAGGGGGAGGTGGTAGTGAAAAACTGTTTTTT. This translates into CASSSTGGGGSEKLFF.

The CDR3 is CASSERFRGRTEAFF. The CDR3 region has the DNA TGTGCCAGCAGTGAACGGTTTCGGGGTCGGACTGAAGCTTTCTTT. The chain recombines TRBV6-1 with TRBJ1-1, with D unclear. The CDR3 totals 15 residues. The V end was cut by 2 bases, the J end by 5 bases, with 15 bases between. Germline V CDR1 and CDR2: MNHNS, SASEGT.

The rearrangement links TRBV30 to TRBJ2-5, with TRBD1 as a possible D gene (7 bases). Per germline, CDR1 GTSNPN and CDR2 SVGIG (reference sequence). There are 12 residues in the CDR3. Trimming removed 5 bases at V and 5 bases at J, with 12 bases between. Written as DNA, the CDR3 is TGTGCCTGGGGACTACAGGGGGAGACCCAGTACTTC. Its protein product is CAWGLQGETQYF.

The chain joins TRBV5-4 to TRBJ2-3; tentatively, D is TRBD2 (5 bases). Trimming cost V 7 bases and J 6 bases, with 18 bases left between them. Germline V lookup: CDR1 SGHNT, CDR2 YYREEE (reference sequence). The CDR3 spans 14 residues. The CDR3 nucleotides read TGTGCCAGCCGGCGTTCGGGGAATAAGGATACGCAGTATTTT. Translated, it gives CASRRSGNKDTQYF. Full variable domain (rest looked up from reference TRBV5-4 and TRBJ2-3): ETGVTQSPTHLIKTRGQQVTLRCSSQSGHNTVSWYQQALGQGPQFIFQYYREEENGRGNFPPRFSGLQFPNYSSELNVNALELDDSALYLCASRRSGNKDTQYFGPGTRLTVL.

The gene calls are TRBV11-3 and TRBJ2-1, with TRBD2 identical over 7 bases. The junction had 5 bases not matched to a gene; V was cut back by 6 bases and J by 9 bases. Germline V gene sequence: CDR1 SGHNT, CDR2 YENEEA. The CDR3 extends over 12 amino acids. The CDR3 is CASSSTSSEQFF. Written as DNA, the CDR3 is TGTGCCAGCAGTTCGACTAGCAGTGAGCAGTTCTTC.

The rearrangement uses TRBV7-9 and TRBJ1-5, with D perhaps TRBD1 (5 bases). The ends were cut back, 1 base at V and 4 bases at J, with 17 bases in the middle. The CDR3 has 17 amino acids. CDR1 is SEHNR, CDR2 FQNEAQ, per germline (reference sequence). The CDR3 coding sequence is TGTGCCAGCAGCTTAGGGTCCGGGACCCCGGGGAATCAGCCCCAGCATTTT. Residues: CASSLGSGTPGNQPQHF.

V and J are TRBV12-3 or TRBV12-4 and TRBJ1-5, with unresolved D. Trimming stripped 2 bases from V and 3 bases from J, with 2 bases between. This CDR3 region has 12 residues. The CDR3 nucleotides read TGTGCCAGCAGTTTACTCAATCAGCCCCAGCATTTT. This sequence encodes CASSLLNQPQHF.

The chain joins TRBV5-4 to TRBJ1-3; D unresolved. CDR1 is SGHNT and CDR2 is YYREEE in the germline V gene (reference sequence). The CDR3 extends over 13 amino acids. The ends were cut back, 0 bases at V and 4 bases at J, with 5 bases in the middle. CDR3 region: CASSLAPGNTIYF. The CDR3 DNA sequence: TGTGCCAGCAGCTTGGCCCCGGGAAACACCATATATTTT.

This sequence joins TRBV27 and TRBJ2-1, with D tentatively TRBD1 (6 bases). The CDR3 runs 14 residues. The V gene's germline CDR1 is MNHEY and CDR2 SMNVEV (reference sequence). Trimming pared 7 bases from V and 0 bases from J, leaving 10 bases between. The CDR3 DNA reads TGTGCCAGCAAAACAGGGAGCTCCTACAATGAGCAGTTCTTC. Protein sequence: CASKTGSSYNEQFF.

This chain connects TRBV3-1 (or the pseudogene TRBV3-2) to TRBJ1-5; no definite D call. V was cut by 4 bases and J by 3 bases, with 7 bases left in between. This CDR3 has 13 residues. Per germline, CDR1 LGHDT and CDR2 YNNKEL (reference sequence). This chain's CDR3 is CASSPTVNQPQHF. The CDR3 coding sequence is TGTGCCAGCAGCCCCACGGTCAATCAGCCCCAGCATTTT.

The V gene is TRBV18, the J gene TRBJ1-1; no reliable D call. Germline V CDR1 and CDR2: KGHSH, LQKENI. The V gene lost 6 bases and the J gene lost 3 bases, with 11 bases spanning the gap. This CDR3 has 13 residues. CDR3 coding DNA: TGTGCCAGCTCCCCGAAGTCCGACACTGAAGCTTTCTTT. It yields the protein CASSPKSDTEAFF. Full variable domain (missing parts from reference TRBV18 and TRBJ1-1): NAGVMQNPRHLVRRRGQEARLRCSPMKGHSHVYWYRQLPEEGLKFMVYLQKENIIDESGMPKERFSAEFPKEGPSILRIQQVVRGDSAAYFCASSPKSDTEAFFGQGTRLTVV.

The rearrangement joins TRBV18 to TRBJ1-6, with D uncertain. CDR3 size: 14 residues. The germline gives CDR1 KGHSH, CDR2 LQKENI. The ends were cut back, 3 bases at V and 4 bases at J, with 7 bases in the middle. As DNA, the CDR3 is TGTGCCAGCTCACCTTTACGATATAATTCACCCCTCCACTTT. Translation: CASSPLRYNSPLHF.

This clone showed up just a few times. The rearrangement joins TRBV10-3 to TRBJ1-1, with a weak D call TRBD1 (5 bases). The CDR3 runs to 12 residues. Trimming cost V 11 bases and J 1 base, with 11 bases left between them. Germline CDR1 ENHRY, CDR2 SYGVKD. The CDR3 region is CASRQGNTEAFF. The CDR3 coding sequence is TGTGCCTCCCGTCAGGGGAACACTGAAGCTTTCTTT.

The V call is TRBV5-1, the J call TRBJ2-2, with 8 bases lining up with TRBD1. The CDR3 covers 16 residues. Per the germline V gene, CDR1 is SGHRS and CDR2 is YFSETQ. V shed 3 bases, J shed 0 bases, and the junction held 4 bases outside the gene matches. CDR3 sequence: CASSSSTGANTGELFF. The CDR3 coding sequence is TGCGCCAGCAGCTCGTCGACAGGGGCGAACACCGGGGAGCTGTTTTTT.

This clone was seen once. The V gene is TRBV6-5, the J gene TRBJ1-2, with 7 bases aligning to TRBD1. Germline trimming cut 7 bases from V and 8 bases from J; bases unmatched to any gene: 7. The germline gives CDR1 MNHEY, CDR2 SVGAGI. CDR3 length: 12 amino acids. The CDR3 here is CASNRARGGYTF. The CDR3 region has the DNA TGTGCCAGCAACCGGGCCAGGGGGGGCTACACCTTC.

This clone has just one count. The V and J genes are TRBV6-5 and TRBJ1-6, with TRBD1 matching over 7 bases. The CDR3 contains 15 residues. Germline lookup yields CDR1 MNHEY and CDR2 SVGAGI. The J segment lost 7 bases and the V segment lost 8 bases, leaving 11 bases of the junction unmatched. The CDR3 loop reads CASSGRQGVNSPLHF. The CDR3, as DNA: TGTGCCAGCTCTGGACGACAGGGTGTAAATTCACCCCTCCACTTT.

The chain joins TRBV15 to TRBJ2-1; 13 positions match TRBD2. The CDR3 is 17 amino acids. V lost 0 bases and J lost 6; bases outside the gene matches: 5. The germline V gene encodes CDR1 LNHNV and CDR2 YYDKDF (reference sequence). CDR3 DNA: TGTGCCACCAGCAGAGATGTGACTAGCGGGAGGAGCAATGAGCAGTTCTTC. Translated, it gives CATSRDVTSGRSNEQFF.

The sample holds a few counts of this clone. The V and J genes are TRBV19 and TRBJ1-5; weak D call: TRBD1 (5 bases). Germline V gene data show CDR1 as LNHDA and CDR2 as SQIVND (reference sequence). The V end lost 11 bases, the J end lost 2 bases, and 19 bases lay between the germline ends. The CDR3 totals 15 residues. CDR3 sequence reads: CAAKNGGGGNQPQHF. Here the CDR3 DNA reads TGTGCCGCGAAGAATGGGGGGGGTGGCAATCAGCCCCAGCATTTT.

The chain has TRBV7-3 and TRBJ1-1; D ambiguous. V was trimmed by 5 bases and J by 3 bases, leaving 13 bases between them. The CDR3 is 14 residues long. Looked up from germline, CDR1 is SGHTA and CDR2 is FQGTGA. The CDR3 nucleotides read TGTGCCAGCAGCGAATACAAACGGCACACTGAAGCTTTCTTT. It encodes CASSEYKRHTEAFF.

V is TRBV2 and J is TRBJ2-5; 7 positions match TRBD2. CDR3 length: 15 residues. CDR1 and CDR2 (germline): SNHLY, FYNNEI. The junction had 3 bases not matched to a gene; V was cut back by 2 bases and J by 0 bases. In nucleotides, the CDR3 is TGTGCCAGCAGTGAACAAGGGACTAACCAAGAGACCCAGTACTTC. Protein sequence: CASSEQGTNQETQYF.

For this clone: Other DNA sequences of this sample code for an identical CDR3. The rearrangement uses TRBV4-3 and TRBJ2-7; the D is unclear. The germline V and J ends were trimmed by 0 bases and 4 bases, with 7 bases remaining between them. This CDR3 spans 13 amino acids. CDR1 and CDR2 (germline): LGHNA, YSLEER. The CDR3 sequence: CASSQDRAYEQYF. CDR3 DNA sequence: TGCGCCAGCAGCCAAGATCGAGCATACGAGCAGTACTTC.

The chain has TRBV27 and TRBJ1-5; D may be TRBD1 (5 bases). Trimming removed 1 base from V and 1 base from J, with 11 bases in between. Germline CDR1 MNHEY, CDR2 SMNVEV (reference sequence). The CDR3 spans 16 residues. CDR3 amino acids: CASSLFGATSNQPQHF. CDR3 coding DNA: TGTGCCAGCAGTTTATTTGGGGCCACCAGCAATCAGCCCCAGCATTTT.